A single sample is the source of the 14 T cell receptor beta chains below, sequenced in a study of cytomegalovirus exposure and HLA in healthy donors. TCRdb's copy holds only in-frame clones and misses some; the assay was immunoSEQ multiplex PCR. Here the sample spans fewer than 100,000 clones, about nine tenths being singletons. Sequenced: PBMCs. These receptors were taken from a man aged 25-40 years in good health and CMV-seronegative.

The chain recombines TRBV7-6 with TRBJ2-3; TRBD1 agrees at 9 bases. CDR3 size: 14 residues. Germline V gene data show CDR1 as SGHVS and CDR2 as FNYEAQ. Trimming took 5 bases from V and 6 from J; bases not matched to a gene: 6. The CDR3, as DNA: TGTGCCAGCAGCACGGGACAGGGTAGGGATACGCAGTATTTT. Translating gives CASSTGQGRDTQYF.

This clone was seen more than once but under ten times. Here the CDR3 reads CASSPPGQHYEQYF. DNA of the CDR3: TGTGCCAGCTCACCACCGGGACAGCACTACGAGCAGTACTTC. The chain links TRBV18 to TRBJ2-7, with TRBD1 matching over 7 bases. The V gene end was trimmed by 0 bases and the J gene end by 3 bases; junction bases not matched to a gene: 2. This CDR3 is built from 14 residues. CDR1 is KGHSH, CDR2 LQKENI, per germline.

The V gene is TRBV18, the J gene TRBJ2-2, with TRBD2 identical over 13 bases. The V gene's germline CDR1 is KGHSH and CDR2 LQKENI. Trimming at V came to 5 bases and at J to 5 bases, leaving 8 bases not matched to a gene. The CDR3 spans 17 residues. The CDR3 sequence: CASSTRTSGSLTGELFF. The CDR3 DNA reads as TGTGCCAGCTCAACACGGACTAGCGGGAGCCTGACCGGGGAGCTGTTTTTT.

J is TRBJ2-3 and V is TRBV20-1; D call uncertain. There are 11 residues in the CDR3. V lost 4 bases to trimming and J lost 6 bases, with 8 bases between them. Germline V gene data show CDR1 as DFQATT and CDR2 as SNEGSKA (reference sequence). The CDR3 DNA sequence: TGCAGTGCTAACAGCCCCGATACGCAGTATTTT. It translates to CSANSPDTQYF.

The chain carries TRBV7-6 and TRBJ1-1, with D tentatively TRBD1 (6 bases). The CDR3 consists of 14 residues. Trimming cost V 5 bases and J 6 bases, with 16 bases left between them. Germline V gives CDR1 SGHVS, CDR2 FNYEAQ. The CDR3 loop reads CASSPLPTGSEAFF. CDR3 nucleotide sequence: TGTGCCAGCAGCCCTTTACCGACAGGCTCTGAAGCTTTCTTT.

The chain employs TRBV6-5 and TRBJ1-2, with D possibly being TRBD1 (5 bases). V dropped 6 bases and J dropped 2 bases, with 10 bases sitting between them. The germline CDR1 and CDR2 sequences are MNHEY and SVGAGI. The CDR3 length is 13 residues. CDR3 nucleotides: TGTGCCAGCAGCAGAGACAGCAACTATGGCTACACCTTC. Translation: CASSRDSNYGYTF.

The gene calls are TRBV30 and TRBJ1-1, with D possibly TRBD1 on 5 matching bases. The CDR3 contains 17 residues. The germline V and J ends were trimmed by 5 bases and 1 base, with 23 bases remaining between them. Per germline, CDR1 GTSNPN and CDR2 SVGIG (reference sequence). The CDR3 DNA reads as TGTGCCTGGGCCCCGGACGGGGGAAGTCCAACGAACACTGAAGCTTTCTTT. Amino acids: CAWAPDGGSPTNTEAFF.

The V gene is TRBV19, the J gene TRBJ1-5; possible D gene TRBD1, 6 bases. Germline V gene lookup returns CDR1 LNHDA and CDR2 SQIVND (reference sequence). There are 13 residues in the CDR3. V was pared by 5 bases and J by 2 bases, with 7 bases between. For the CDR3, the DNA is TGTGCCAGTAGTGAGGGGGGCAATCAGCCCCAGCATTTT. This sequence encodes CASSEGGNQPQHF.

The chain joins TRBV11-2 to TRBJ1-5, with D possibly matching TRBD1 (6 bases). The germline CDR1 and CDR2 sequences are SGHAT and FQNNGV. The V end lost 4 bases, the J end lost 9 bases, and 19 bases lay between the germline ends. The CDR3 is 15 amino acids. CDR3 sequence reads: CASSSGQTGIGPQHF. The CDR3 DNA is TGTGCCAGCAGCTCCGGACAGACTGGGATTGGGCCCCAGCATTTT.

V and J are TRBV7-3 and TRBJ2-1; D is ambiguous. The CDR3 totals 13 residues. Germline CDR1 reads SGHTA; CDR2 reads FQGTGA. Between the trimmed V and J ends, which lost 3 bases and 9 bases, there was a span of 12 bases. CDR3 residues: CASSFGSTAEQFF. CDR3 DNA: TGTGCCAGCAGCTTCGGTAGCACGGCTGAGCAGTTCTTC. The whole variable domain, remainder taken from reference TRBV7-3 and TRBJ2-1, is GAGVSQTPSNKVTEKGKYVELRCDPISGHTALYWYRQSLGQGPEFLIYFQGTGAADDSGLPNDRFFAVRPEGSVSTLKIQRTERGDSAVYLCASSFGSTAEQFFGPGTRLTVL.

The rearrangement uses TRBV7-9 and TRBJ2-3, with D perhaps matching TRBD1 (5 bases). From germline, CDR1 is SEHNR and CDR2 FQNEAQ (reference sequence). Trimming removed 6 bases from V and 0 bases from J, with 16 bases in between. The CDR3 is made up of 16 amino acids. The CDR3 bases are TGTGCCAGCAGACCTGACACAGGCTCTAGCACAGATACGCAGTATTTT. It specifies CASRPDTGSSTDTQYF.

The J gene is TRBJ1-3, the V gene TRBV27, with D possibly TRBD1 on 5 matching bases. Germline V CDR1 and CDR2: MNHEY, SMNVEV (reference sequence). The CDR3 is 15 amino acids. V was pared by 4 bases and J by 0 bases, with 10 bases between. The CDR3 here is CASSSRASSGNTIYF. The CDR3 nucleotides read TGTGCCAGCAGTTCCAGGGCCAGCTCTGGAAACACCATATATTTT.

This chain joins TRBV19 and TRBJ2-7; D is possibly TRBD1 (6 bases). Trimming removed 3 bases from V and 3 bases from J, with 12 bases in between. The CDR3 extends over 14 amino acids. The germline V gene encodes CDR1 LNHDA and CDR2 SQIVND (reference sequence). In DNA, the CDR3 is TGTGCCAGTAGTATCGAGGCAGGGGACTACGAGCAGTACTTC. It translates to CASSIEAGDYEQYF.

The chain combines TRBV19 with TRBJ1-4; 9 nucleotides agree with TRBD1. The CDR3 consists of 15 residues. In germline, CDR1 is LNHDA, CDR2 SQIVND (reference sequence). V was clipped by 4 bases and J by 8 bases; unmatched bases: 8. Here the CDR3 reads CASSTWTGEGEKLFF. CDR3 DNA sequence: TGTGCCAGTAGTACCTGGACAGGGGAAGGGGAAAAACTGTTTTTT.